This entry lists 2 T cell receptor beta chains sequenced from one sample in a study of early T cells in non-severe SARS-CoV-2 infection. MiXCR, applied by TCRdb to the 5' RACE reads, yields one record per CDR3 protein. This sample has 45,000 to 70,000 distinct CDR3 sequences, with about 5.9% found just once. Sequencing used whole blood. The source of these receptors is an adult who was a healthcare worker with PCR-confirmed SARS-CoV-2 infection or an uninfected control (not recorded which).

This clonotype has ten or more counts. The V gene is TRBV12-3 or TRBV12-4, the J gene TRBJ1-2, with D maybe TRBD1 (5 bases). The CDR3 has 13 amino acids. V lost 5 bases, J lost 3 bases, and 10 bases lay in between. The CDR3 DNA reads TGTGCCAGCAGTCAGCAGGGAGACTATGGCTACACCTTC. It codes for CASSQQGDYGYTF.

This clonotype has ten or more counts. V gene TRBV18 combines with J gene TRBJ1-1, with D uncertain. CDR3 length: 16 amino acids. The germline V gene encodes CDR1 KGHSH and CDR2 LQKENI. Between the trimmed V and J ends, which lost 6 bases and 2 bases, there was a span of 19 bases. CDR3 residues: CASSYNMASYNTEAFF. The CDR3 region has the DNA TGTGCCAGCTCCTACAATATGGCCAGCTATAACACTGAAGCTTTCTTT.